A single sample is the source of the 18 T cell receptor beta chains below, sequenced in a study of post-analysis software for immune sequencing data. The study's findings and limits: Relative to controls, patients had about 5 TRBV segments at higher frequency, with TRBV5-6, TRBV5-1 and TRBV20-1 among these.

cDNA libraries of TCR beta carried unique molecular identifiers. TCRdb itself ran the PCR reads through MiXCR, one entry per CDR3 protein. In the table there are 750,000 to 950,000 distinct CDR3 sequences, about 57% of which are singletons. These receptors lack a known antigen. The sample taken for sequencing was blood. Receptor source: a girl between 10 and 17 years old with multiple sclerosis.

This clonotype showed up just a few times. The V call is TRBV2, the J call TRBJ1-1; 9 nucleotides align to TRBD1. The germline V gene encodes CDR1 SNHLY and CDR2 FYNNEI. V trimming: 6 bases; J trimming: 5 bases; junction bases outside the gene matches: 4. There are 13 residues in the CDR3. CDR3 nucleotide sequence: TGTGCCAGCAGCGGGACAGGGAGGACTGAAGCTTTCTTT. It specifies CASSGTGRTEAFF.

This clonotype was counted a few times. This chain connects TRBV7-9 to TRBJ2-1, with a weak D call TRBD1 (6 bases). The length of the CDR3 is 16 residues. CDR1 SEHNR and CDR2 FQNEAQ come from the germline V gene (reference sequence). The V end was cut by 4 bases, the J end by 7 bases, with 20 bases between. DNA for the CDR3: TGTGCCAGCAGCTCCAGGGGCAGGGGAGAGAATAATGAGCAGTTCTTC. Its protein is CASSSRGRGENNEQFF. The full variable domain, rest sourced from reference TRBV7-9 and TRBJ2-1, is DTGVSQNPRHKITKRGQNVTFRCDPISEHNRLYWYRQTLGQGPEFLTYFQNEAQLEKSRLLSDRFSAERPKGSFSTLEIQRTEQGDSAMYLCASSSRGRGENNEQFFGPGTRLTVL.

The J gene is TRBJ2-5, the V gene TRBV4-1; TRBD1 aligns across 7 bases. The J call is in doubt because the DNA end fits TRBJ2-7 better. Germline V gene lookup returns CDR1 MGHRA and CDR2 YSYEKL. CDR3 length equals 15 residues. The CDR3: CASPYGTASSYEQYF. The CDR3 DNA reads TGCGCCAGCCCCTATGGGACAGCTAGCTCCTACGAGCAGTACTTC.

This clonotype came up a few times. The chain joins TRBV18 to TRBJ1-1; 8 positions agree with TRBD1. Losses at the gene ends were 8 bases for V and 1 base for J; bases not matched to a gene: 3. The CDR3 is 13 amino acids. Germline V gives CDR1 KGHSH, CDR2 LQKENI. The CDR3 protein is CASAGQGNTEAFF. Here the CDR3 DNA reads TGTGCCAGCGCCGGACAGGGGAACACTGAAGCTTTCTTT. The complete variable domain, with remaining parts taken from reference TRBV18 and TRBJ1-1, reads NAGVMQNPRHLVRRRGQEARLRCSPMKGHSHVYWYRQLPEEGLKFMVYLQKENIIDESGMPKERFSAEFPKEGPSILRIQQVVRGDSAAYFCASAGQGNTEAFFGQGTRLTVV.

CDR3 sequence: CASSLASNRNEQFF. The CDR3 coding sequence is TGTGCCAGCAGCTTGGCATCCAACCGCAATGAGCAGTTCTTC. This chain uses TRBV7-3 with TRBJ2-1; unclear D gene. The V gene lost 3 bases and the J gene lost 6 bases, with 12 bases spanning the gap. The CDR3 contains 14 residues. Germline CDR1 reads SGHTA; CDR2 reads FQGTGA.

V and J are TRBV5-1 and TRBJ2-7; no reliable D call. The CDR3 has 15 amino acids. Trimming took 0 bases from V and 6 from J, leaving 16 bases between them. Germline CDR1 and CDR2: SGHRS and YFSETQ. The CDR3 protein is CASSLGIPVVPEQYF. The CDR3 DNA reads as TGCGCCAGCAGCTTGGGAATTCCTGTAGTTCCCGAGCAGTACTTC.

The J gene is TRBJ2-7, the V gene TRBV20-1; the D gene is possibly TRBD1 (6 bases). This CDR3 contains 15 residues. Trimming took off 5 bases at V and 0 bases at J, with 17 bases between the two ends. Germline CDR1 reads DFQATT; CDR2 reads SNEGSKA (reference sequence). The CDR3 is CSAHPGRGRSYEQYF. DNA for the CDR3: TGCAGTGCTCATCCGGGCAGGGGCCGCTCCTACGAGCAGTACTTC.

This chain joins TRBV19 and TRBJ2-4; no clear D gene. The CDR3 loop spans 13 amino acids. Trimming removed 7 bases from V and 0 bases from J, with 7 bases in between. Germline CDR1 is LNHDA and CDR2 is SQIVND (reference sequence). The CDR3 DNA follows: TGTGCCAGTATGGGGTTAGCCAAAAACATTCAGTACTTC. This gives the protein CASMGLAKNIQYF. Complete variable domain (other parts from reference TRBV19 and TRBJ2-4): DGGITQSPKYLFRKEGQNVTLSCEQNLNHDAMYWYRQDPGQGLRLIYYSQIVNDFQKGDIAEGYSVSREKKESFPLTVTSAQKNPTAFYLCASMGLAKNIQYFGAGTRLSVL.

CDR3 DNA sequence: TGCAGTGCTACTGGGACTAGCGGGGGTTTTACGCAGTATTTT. It specifies CSATGTSGGFTQYF. The V and J genes are TRBV20-1 and TRBJ2-3; TRBD2 agrees at 14 bases. This CDR3 comprises 14 residues. J was trimmed by 8 bases and V by 4 bases; bases with no gene match: 5. CDR1 is DFQATT, CDR2 SNEGSKA, per germline (reference sequence).

The rearrangement uses TRBV14 and TRBJ2-1; 8 positions agree with TRBD2. Trimming cost V 4 bases and J 4 bases; bases outside gene matches: 6. There are 15 residues in the CDR3. CDR1 is SGHDN, CDR2 FVKESK, per germline. CDR3 sequence: CASSPRASGYNEQFF. For the CDR3, the DNA is TGTGCCAGCAGCCCGAGGGCTAGCGGGTACAATGAGCAGTTCTTC. The variable domain in full, with the rest retrieved from reference TRBV14 and TRBJ2-1, is EAGVTQFPSHSVIEKGQTVTLRCDPISGHDNLYWYRRVMGKEIKFLLHFVKESKQDESGMPNNRFLAERTGGTYSTLKVQPAELEDSGVYFCASSPRASGYNEQFFGPGTRLTVL.

The chain has TRBV29-1 and TRBJ2-1; 7 bases align to TRBD1. The germline V gene encodes CDR1 SQVTM and CDR2 ANQGSEA. J gave up 7 bases and V 5 bases, and 14 bases lay outside the gene matches. The CDR3 is 15 residues long. In DNA form, the CDR3 reads TGCAGCGTTTCCCTACAGGGGACCGCGTTGAATGAGCAGTTCTTC. Encoded protein: CSVSLQGTALNEQFF.

The V call is TRBV10-2, the J call TRBJ1-1; D is ambiguous. This CDR3 comprises 16 residues. CDR1 and CDR2 from the germline V gene are WSHSY and SAAADI. V was trimmed by 0 bases and J by 7 bases, leaving 18 bases between them. The CDR3 sequence: CASSESTFRARGEAFF. CDR3 DNA: TGCGCCAGCAGTGAGTCGACGTTCCGGGCTCGTGGTGAAGCTTTCTTT.

J is TRBJ2-5 and V is TRBV20-1; 9 positions agree with TRBD1. The J segment lost 9 bases and the V segment lost 1 base, leaving 6 bases of the junction unmatched. In germline, CDR1 is DFQATT, CDR2 SNEGSKA (reference sequence). CDR3 length equals 13 residues. The CDR3 reads CSARVGTGLSQYF. For the CDR3, the DNA is TGCAGTGCTAGAGTTGGGACAGGGCTATCCCAGTACTTC.

This sequence joins TRBV7-2 and TRBJ2-3, with 10 bases matching TRBD2. There are 17 residues in the CDR3. CDR1 and CDR2 from the germline V gene are SGHTA and FQGNSA. The V segment lost 2 bases and the J segment 4 bases; nucleotides outside the gene matches: 9. The CDR3 spells CASSLYRVAGGSDTQYF. The CDR3 DNA follows: TGTGCCAGCAGCTTATATAGGGTAGCGGGGGGATCAGATACGCAGTATTTT.

V gene TRBV6-1 combines with J gene TRBJ2-7; D remains ambiguous. Trimming left V 2 bases short and J 0 bases short, with 8 bases between. In germline, CDR1 is MNHNS, CDR2 SASEGT. This CDR3 has 14 residues. The CDR3 loop is CASSESINSYEQYF. For the CDR3, the DNA is TGTGCCAGCAGTGAATCGATCAACTCCTACGAGCAGTACTTC.

This chain joins TRBV27 and TRBJ2-7, with D tentatively TRBD2 (6 bases). Germline loops: CDR1 MNHEY, CDR2 SMNVEV (reference sequence). This CDR3 spans 15 amino acids. V lost 3 bases and J lost 4, with 16 bases in between. The CDR3 region has the DNA TGTGCCAGCAGTTTGGGGGGAAGCTACCTTTACGAGCAGTACTTC. Translating it yields CASSLGGSYLYEQYF.

This clonotype has just a few counts. The CDR3 protein is CASSQEPIIYEQYF. CDR3 in DNA: TGCGCCAGCAGCCAAGAACCGATTATCTACGAGCAGTACTTC. The chain combines TRBV4-1 with TRBJ2-7; D not certain. V was clipped by 0 bases and J by 3 bases, with 9 bases between them. Germline assignment: CDR1 MGHRA and CDR2 YSYEKL. The CDR3 extends over 14 amino acids.

This clonotype has a handful of counts. CDR3 in amino acids: CASSFRRAGPLNEQFF. CDR3 nucleotide sequence: TGTGCCAGCAGTTTCAGGCGAGCGGGCCCGCTAAATGAGCAGTTCTTC. V usage is TRBV12-3 or TRBV12-4 and J usage is TRBJ2-1; possibly TRBD2 for D (6 bases). Trimming removed 3 bases at V and 7 bases at J, with 19 bases between. The CDR3 extends over 16 amino acids.